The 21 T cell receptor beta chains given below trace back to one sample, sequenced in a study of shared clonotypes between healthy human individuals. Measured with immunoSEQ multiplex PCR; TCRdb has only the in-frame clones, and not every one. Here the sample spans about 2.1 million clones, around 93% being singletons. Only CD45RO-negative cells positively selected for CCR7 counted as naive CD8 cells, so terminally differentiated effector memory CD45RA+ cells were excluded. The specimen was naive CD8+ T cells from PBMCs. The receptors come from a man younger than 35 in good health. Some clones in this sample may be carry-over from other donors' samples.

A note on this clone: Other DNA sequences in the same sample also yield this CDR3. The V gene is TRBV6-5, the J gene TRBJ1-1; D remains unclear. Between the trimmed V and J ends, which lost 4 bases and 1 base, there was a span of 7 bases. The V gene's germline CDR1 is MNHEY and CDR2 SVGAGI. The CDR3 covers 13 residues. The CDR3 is CASSFKENTEAFF. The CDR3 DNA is TGTGCCAGCAGTTTCAAGGAGAACACTGAAGCTTTCTTT.

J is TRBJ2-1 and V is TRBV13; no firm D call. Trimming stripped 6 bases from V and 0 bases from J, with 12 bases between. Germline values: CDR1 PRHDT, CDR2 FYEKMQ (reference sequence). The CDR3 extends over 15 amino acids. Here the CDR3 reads CASSRTTYSYNEQFF. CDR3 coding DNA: TGTGCCAGCAGTCGGACCACCTACTCCTACAATGAGCAGTTCTTC.

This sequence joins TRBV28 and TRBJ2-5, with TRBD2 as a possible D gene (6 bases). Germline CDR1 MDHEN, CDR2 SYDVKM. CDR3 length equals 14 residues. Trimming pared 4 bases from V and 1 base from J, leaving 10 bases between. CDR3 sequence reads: CASSSGLTQETQYF. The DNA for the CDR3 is TGTGCCAGCAGTTCGGGACTTACCCAAGAGACCCAGTACTTC.

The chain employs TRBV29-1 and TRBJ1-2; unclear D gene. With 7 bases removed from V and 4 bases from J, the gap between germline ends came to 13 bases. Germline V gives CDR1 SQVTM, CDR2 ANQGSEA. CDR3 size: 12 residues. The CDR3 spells CSALSARYGYTF. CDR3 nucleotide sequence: TGCAGCGCGTTGTCGGCACGCTATGGCTACACCTTC.

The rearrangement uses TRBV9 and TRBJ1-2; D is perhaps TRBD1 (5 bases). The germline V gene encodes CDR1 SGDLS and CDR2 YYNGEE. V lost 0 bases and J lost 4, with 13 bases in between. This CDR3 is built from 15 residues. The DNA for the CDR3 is TGTGCCAGCAGCGTAGCAGGTGGGGGTGCCTATGGCTACACCTTC. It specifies CASSVAGGGAYGYTF.

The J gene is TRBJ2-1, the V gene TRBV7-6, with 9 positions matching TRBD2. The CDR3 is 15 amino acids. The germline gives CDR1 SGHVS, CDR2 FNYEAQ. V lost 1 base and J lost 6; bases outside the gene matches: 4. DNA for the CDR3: TGTGCCAGCAGCTTAGAGACTAGCGGCGGCAATGAGCAGTTCTTC. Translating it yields CASSLETSGGNEQFF.

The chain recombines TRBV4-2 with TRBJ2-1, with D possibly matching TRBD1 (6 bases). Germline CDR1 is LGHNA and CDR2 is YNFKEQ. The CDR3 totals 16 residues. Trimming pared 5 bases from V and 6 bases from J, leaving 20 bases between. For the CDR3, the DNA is TGTGCCAGCAGCTCCGAACTCCAGGGGAACGGCAATGAGCAGTTCTTC. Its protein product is CASSSELQGNGNEQFF.

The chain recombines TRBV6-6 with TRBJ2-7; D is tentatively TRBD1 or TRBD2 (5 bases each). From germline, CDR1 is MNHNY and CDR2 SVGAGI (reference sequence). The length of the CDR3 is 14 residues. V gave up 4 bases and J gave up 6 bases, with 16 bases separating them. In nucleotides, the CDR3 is TGTGCCAGCAGTTTCCCGGGACCTCTGCGCGAGCAGTACTTC. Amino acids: CASSFPGPLREQYF.

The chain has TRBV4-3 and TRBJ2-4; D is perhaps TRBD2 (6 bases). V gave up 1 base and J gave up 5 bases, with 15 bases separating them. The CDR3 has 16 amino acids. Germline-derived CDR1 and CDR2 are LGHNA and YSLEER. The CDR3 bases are TGCGCCAGCAGCCAAGGTGATGGGGGGAGGCAAAACATTCAGTACTTC. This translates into CASSQGDGGRQNIQYF.

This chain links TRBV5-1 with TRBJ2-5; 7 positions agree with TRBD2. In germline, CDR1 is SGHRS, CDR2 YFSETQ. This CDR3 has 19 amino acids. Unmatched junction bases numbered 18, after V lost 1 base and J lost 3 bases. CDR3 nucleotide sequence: TGCGCCAGCAGCTTGTTTTGGGGTCGCTCGGGACTAAAAGAAGAGACCCAGTACTTC. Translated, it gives CASSLFWGRSGLKEETQYF.

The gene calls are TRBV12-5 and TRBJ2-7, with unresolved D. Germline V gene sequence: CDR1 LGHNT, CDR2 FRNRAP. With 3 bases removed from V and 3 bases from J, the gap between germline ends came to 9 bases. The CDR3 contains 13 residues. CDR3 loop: CASGFGTNYEQYF. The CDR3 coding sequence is TGTGCTAGTGGTTTTGGAACGAACTACGAGCAGTACTTC.

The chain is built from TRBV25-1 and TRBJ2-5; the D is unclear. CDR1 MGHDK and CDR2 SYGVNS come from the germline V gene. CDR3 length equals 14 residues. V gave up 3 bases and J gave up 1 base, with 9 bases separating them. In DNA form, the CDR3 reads TGTGCCAGCAGTGAGTCGGAGATCCAAGAGACCCAGTACTTC. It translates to CASSESEIQETQYF. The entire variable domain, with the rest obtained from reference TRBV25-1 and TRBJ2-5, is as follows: EADIYQTPRYLVIGTGKKITLECSQTMGHDKMYWYQQDPGMELHLIHYSYGVNSTEKGDLSSESTVSRIRTEHFPLTLESARPSHTSQYLCASSESEIQETQYFGPGTRLLVL.

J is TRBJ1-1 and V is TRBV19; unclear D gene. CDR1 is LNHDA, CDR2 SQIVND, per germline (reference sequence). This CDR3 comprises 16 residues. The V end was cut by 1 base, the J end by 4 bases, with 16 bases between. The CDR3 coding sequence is TGTGCCAGTAGTATAGGCTTAAGCCCGACCGGCACTGAAGCTTTCTTT. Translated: CASSIGLSPTGTEAFF.

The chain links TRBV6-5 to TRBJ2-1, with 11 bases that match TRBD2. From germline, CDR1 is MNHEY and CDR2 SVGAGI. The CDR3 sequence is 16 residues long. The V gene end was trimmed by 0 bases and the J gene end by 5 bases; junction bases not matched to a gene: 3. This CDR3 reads CASSYSRLAGHNEQFF. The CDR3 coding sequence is TGTGCCAGCAGTTACTCGAGACTAGCGGGGCACAATGAGCAGTTCTTC.

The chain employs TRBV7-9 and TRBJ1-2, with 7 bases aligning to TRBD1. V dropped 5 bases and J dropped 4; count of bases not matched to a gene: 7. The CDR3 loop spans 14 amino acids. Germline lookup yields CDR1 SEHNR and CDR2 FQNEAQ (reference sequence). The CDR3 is CASSPPDRSYGYTF. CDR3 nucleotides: TGTGCCAGCAGCCCCCCGGACAGGTCCTATGGCTACACCTTC.

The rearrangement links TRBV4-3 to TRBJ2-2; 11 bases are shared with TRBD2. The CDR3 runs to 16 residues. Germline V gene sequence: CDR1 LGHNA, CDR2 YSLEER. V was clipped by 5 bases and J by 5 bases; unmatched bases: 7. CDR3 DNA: TGCGCCAGCAGCGAACCTAGCGGGAGGTGGACCGGGGAGCTGTTTTTT. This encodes CASSEPSGRWTGELFF.

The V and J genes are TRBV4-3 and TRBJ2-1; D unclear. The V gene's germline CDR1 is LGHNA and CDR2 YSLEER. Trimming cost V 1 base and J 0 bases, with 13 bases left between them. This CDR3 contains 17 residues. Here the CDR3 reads CASSQGVPSASYNEQFF. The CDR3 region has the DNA TGCGCCAGCAGCCAAGGGGTACCCAGCGCCTCCTACAATGAGCAGTTCTTC.

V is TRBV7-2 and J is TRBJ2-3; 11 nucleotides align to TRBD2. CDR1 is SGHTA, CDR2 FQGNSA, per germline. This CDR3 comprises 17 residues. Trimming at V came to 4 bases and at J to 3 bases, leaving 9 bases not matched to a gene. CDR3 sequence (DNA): TGTGCCAGCAGCTGGAATAGCGGGAGGGCCTTAACAGATACGCAGTATTTT. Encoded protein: CASSWNSGRALTDTQYF.

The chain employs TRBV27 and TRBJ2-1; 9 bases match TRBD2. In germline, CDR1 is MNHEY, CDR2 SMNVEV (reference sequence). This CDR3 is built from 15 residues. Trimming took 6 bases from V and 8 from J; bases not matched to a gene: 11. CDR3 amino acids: CASRLGTSRVDEQFF. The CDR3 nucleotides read TGTGCCAGCAGACTCGGGACTAGCCGAGTCGATGAGCAGTTCTTC.

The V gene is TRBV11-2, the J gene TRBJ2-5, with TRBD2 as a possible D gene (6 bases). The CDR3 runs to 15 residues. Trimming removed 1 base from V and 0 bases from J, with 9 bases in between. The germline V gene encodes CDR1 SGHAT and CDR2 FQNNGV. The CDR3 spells CASSLGGGNQETQYF. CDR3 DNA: TGTGCCAGCAGCTTAGGTGGGGGGAACCAAGAGACCCAGTACTTC.

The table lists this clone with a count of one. The chain's CDR3 is CASSLGRGAVYEQYF. CDR3 nucleotide sequence: TGCGCCAGCAGCTTGGGCAGGGGCGCCGTATACGAGCAGTACTTC. The chain employs TRBV5-1 and TRBJ2-7, with a weak D call TRBD1 (6 bases). Germline lookup yields CDR1 SGHRS and CDR2 YFSETQ. The CDR3 is made up of 15 amino acids. The V end was cut by 0 bases, the J end by 4 bases, with 14 bases between.